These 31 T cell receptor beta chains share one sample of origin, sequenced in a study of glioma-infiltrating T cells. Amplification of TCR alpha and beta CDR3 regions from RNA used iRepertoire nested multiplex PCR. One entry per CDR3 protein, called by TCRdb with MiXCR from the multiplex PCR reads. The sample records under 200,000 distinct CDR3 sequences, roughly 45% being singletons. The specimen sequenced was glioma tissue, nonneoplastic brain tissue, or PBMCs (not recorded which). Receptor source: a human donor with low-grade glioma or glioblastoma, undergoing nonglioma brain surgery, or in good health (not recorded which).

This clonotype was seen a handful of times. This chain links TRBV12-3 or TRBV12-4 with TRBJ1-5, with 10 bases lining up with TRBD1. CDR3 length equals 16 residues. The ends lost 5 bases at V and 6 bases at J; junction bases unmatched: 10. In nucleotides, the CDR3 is TGTGCCAGCAGTCGCAGACAGGGGGCAAGGGGTCAGCCCCAGCATTTT. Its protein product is CASSRRQGARGQPQHF.

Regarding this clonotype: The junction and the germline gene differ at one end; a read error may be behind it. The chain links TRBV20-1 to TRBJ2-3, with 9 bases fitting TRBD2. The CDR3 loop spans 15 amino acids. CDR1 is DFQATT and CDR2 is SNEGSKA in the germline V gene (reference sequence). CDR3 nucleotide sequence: TGCAGTGCTGGAGAATTAGCGGGGGGCACAGATACGCAGTATTTT. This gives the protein CSAGELAGGTDTQYF.

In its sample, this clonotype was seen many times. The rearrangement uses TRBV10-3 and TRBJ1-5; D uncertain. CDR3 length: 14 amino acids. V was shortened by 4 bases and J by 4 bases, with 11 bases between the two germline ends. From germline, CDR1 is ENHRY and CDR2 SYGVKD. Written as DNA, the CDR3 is TGTGCCATCAGTGGAGACGGGGAGAATCAGCCCCAGCATTTT. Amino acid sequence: CAISGDGENQPQHF.

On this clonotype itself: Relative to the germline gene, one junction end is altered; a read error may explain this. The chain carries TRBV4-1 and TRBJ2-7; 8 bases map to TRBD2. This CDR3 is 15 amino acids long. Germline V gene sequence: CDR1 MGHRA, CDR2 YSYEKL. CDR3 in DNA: TGCGCCAGAAGCCAAGATTTTCCCTTAGCGGGGGAGCAGTACTTC. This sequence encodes CARSQDFPLAGEQYF.

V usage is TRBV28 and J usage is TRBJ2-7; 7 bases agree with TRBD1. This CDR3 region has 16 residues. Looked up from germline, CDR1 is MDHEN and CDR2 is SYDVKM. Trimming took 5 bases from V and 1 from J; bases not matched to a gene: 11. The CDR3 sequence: CASSLGQAKMSYEQYF. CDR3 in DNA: TGTGCCAGCAGTCTCGGACAGGCGAAAATGTCCTACGAGCAGTACTTC.

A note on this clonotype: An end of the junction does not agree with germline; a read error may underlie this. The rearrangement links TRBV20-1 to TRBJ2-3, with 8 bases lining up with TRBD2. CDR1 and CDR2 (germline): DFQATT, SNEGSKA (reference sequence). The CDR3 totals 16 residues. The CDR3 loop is CSAGPKAPAGADTHYF. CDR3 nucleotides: TGCAGTGCTGGTCCTAAGGCACCAGCGGGAGCAGATACGCACTATTTT.

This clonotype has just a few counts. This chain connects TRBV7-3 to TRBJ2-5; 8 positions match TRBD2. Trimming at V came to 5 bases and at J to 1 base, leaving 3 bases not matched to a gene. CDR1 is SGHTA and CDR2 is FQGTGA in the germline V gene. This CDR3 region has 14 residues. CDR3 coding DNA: TGTGCCAGCAGCGCAACTAGCGGCCAAGAGACCCAGTACTTC. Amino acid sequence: CASSATSGQETQYF.

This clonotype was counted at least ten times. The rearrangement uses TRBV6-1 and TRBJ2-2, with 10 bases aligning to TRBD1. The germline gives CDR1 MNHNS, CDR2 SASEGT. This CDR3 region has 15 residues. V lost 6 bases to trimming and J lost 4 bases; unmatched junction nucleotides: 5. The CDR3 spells CASRDRGRFTGELFF. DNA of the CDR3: TGTGCCAGCAGAGACAGGGGGCGGTTCACCGGGGAGCTGTTTTTT.

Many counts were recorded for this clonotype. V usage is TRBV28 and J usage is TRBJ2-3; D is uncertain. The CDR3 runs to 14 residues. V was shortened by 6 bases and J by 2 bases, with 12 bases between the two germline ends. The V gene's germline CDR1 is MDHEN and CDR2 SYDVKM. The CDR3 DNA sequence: TGTGCCAGCAGCTTCGGTCGGTCCACAGATACGCAGTATTTT. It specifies CASSFGRSTDTQYF.

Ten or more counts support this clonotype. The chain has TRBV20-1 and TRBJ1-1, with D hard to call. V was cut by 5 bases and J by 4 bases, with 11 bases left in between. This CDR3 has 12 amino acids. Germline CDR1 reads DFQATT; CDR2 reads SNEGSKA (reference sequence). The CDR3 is CSAPLGGTEAFF. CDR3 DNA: TGCAGTGCTCCCCTTGGCGGCACTGAAGCTTTCTTT.

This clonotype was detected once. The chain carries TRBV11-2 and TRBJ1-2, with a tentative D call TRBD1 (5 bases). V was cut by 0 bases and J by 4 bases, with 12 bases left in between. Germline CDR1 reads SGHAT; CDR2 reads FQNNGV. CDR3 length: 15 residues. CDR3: CASSLDPGGGYGYTF. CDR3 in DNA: TGTGCCAGCAGCTTAGATCCCGGTGGGGGCTATGGCTACACCTTC. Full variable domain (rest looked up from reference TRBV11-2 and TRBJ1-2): EAGVAQSPRYKIIEKRQSVAFWCNPISGHATLYWYQQILGQGPKLLIQFQNNGVVDDSQLPKDRFSAERLKGVDSTLKIQPAKLEDSAVYLCASSLDPGGGYGYTFGSGTRLTVV.

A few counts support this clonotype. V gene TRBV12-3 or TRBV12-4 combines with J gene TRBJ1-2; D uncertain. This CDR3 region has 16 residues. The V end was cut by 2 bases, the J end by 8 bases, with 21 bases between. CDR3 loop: CASSLHRVGNSKGYTF. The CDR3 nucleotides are TGTGCCAGCAGTTTACATCGCGTCGGAAACTCAAAAGGCTACACCTTC.

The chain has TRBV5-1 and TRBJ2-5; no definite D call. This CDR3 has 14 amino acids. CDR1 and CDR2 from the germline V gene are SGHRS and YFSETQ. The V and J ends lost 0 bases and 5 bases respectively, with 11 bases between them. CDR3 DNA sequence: TGCGCCAGCAGCTTGGATACACCTGGGGAGACCCAGTACTTC. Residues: CASSLDTPGETQYF.

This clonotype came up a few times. In DNA, the CDR3 is TGTGCCAGCAGCTTTGATATCGGGGAGAACACTGAAGCTTTCTTT. The encoded protein is CASSFDIGENTEAFF. The chain employs TRBV5-4 and TRBJ1-1, with unresolved D. CDR1 SGHNT and CDR2 YYREEE come from the germline V gene (reference sequence). Trimming shortened V by 2 bases and J by 1 base, and 12 bases separated the two germline ends. This CDR3 region has 15 residues.

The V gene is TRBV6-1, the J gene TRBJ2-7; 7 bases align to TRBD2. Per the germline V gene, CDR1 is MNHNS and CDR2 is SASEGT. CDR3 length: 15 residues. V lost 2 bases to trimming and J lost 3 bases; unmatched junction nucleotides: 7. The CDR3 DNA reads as TGTGCCAGCAGTGAATCGGGCGGGAGAGGCTACGAGCAGTACTTC. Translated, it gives CASSESGGRGYEQYF.

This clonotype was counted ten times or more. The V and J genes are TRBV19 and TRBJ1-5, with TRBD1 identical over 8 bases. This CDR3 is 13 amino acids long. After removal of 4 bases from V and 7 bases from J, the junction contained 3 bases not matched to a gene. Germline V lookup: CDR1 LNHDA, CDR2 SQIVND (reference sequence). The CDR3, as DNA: TGTGCCAGTAGTACCGGACAGGGACAGCCCCAGCATTTT. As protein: CASSTGQGQPQHF.

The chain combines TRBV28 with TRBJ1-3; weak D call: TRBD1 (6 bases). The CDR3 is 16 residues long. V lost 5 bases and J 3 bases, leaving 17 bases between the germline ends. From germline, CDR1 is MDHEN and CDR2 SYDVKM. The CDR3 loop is CASSIQGGEGGNTIYF. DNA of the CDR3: TGTGCCAGCAGTATTCAAGGGGGAGAGGGTGGAAACACCATATATTTT.

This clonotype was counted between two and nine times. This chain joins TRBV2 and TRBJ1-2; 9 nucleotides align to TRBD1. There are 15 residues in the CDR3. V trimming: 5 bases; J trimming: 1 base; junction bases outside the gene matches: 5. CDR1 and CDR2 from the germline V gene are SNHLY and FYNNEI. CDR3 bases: TGTGCCAGCAGTCCCCGGACAGGGGATAACTATGGCTACACCTTC. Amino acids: CASSPRTGDNYGYTF.

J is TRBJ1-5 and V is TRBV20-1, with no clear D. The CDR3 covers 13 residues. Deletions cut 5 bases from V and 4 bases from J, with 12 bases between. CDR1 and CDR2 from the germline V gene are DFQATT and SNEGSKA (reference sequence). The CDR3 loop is CSAYPARNQPQHF. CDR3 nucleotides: TGCAGTGCTTATCCAGCGAGGAATCAGCCCCAGCATTTT.

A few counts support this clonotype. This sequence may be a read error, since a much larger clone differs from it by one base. The CDR3 spells CASSLVGFMADKQYF. CDR3 coding DNA: TGTGCCAGCAGTTTGGTGGGATTTATGGCAGATAAGCAGTATTTT. The rearrangement links TRBV27 to TRBJ2-3, with D unclear. The germline CDR1 and CDR2 sequences are MNHEY and SMNVEV (reference sequence). The CDR3 runs 15 residues.

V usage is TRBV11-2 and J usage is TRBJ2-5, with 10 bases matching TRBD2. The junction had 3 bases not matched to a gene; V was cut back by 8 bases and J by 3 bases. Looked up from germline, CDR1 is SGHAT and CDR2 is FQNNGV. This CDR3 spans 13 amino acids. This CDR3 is CASRLAGEETQYF. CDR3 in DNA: TGTGCCAGCCGGCTAGCGGGAGAAGAGACCCAGTACTTC.

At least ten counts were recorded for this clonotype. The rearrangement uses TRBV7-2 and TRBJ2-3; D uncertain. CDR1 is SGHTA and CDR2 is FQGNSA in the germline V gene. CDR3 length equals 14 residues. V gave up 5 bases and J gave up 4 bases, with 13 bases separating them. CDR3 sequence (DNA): TGTGCCAGCAGCGCAAGGACCGTCGCAGATACGCAGTATTTT. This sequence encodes CASSARTVADTQYF.

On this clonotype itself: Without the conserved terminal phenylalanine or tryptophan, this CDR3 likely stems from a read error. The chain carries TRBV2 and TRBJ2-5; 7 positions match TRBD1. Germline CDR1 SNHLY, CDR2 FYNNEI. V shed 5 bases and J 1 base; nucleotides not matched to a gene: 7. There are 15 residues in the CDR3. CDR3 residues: CASSRSRQGQETQYL. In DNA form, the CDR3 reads TGTGCCAGCAGTAGAAGCCGACAGGGCCAAGAGACCCAGTACCTC.

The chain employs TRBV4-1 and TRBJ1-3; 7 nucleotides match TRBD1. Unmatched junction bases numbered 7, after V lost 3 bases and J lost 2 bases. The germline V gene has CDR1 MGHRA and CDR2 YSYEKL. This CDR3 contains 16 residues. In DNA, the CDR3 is TGCGCCAGCAGCCACACAGGGGCCTTGGCTGGAAACACCATATATTTT. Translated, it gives CASSHTGALAGNTIYF.

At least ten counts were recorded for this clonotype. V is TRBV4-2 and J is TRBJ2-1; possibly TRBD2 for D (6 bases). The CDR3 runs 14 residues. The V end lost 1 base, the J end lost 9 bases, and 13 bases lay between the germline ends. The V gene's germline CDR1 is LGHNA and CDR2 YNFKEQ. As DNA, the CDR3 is TGTGCCAGCAGCCAAGCGGGAGAACATAGTGAGCAGTTCTTC. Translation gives CASSQAGEHSEQFF.

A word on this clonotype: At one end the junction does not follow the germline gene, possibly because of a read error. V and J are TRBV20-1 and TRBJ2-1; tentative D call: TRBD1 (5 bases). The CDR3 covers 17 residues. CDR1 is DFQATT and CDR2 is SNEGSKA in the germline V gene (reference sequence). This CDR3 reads CSASTLLARGKIDEHFF. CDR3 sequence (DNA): TGCAGTGCTAGTACGCTTTTGGCTAGGGGAAAGATTGATGAGCATTTCTTC.

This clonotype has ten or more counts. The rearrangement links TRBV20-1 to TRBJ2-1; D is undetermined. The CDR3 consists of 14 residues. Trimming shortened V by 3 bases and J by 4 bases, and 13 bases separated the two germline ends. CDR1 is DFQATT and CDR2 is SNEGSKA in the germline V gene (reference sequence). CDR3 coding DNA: TGCAGTGCTAGCGGGCTAGACCTGTACAATGAGCAGTTCTTC. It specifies CSASGLDLYNEQFF.

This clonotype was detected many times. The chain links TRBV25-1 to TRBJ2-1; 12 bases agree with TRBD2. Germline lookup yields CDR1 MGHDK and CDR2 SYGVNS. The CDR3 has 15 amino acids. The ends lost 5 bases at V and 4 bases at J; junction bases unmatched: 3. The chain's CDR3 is CASSRTSGTYNEQFF. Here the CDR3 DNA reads TGTGCCAGCAGTCGGACTAGCGGGACATACAATGAGCAGTTCTTC.

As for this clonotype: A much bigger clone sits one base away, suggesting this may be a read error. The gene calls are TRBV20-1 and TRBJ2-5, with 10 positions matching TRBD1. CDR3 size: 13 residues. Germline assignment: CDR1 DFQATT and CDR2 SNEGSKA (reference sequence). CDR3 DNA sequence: TGCAGCGTCGACAGGGGGCTCTGGGAGGCCCAGTACTTC. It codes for CSVDRGLWEAQYF.

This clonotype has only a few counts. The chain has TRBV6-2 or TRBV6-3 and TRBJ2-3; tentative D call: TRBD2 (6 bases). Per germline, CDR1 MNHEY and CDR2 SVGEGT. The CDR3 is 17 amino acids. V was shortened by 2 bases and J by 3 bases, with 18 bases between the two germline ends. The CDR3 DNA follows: TGTGCCAGCAGTTACGGACGTGGAGGGAGAGGGACAGATACGCAGTATTTT. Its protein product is CASSYGRGGRGTDTQYF.

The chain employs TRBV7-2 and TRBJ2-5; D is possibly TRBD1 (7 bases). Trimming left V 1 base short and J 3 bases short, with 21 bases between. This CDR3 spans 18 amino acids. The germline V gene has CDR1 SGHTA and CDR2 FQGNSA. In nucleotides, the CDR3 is TGTGCCAGCAGCTTAGTTTCGAGGGGGCCGGGACTGAAAGAGACCCAGTACTTC. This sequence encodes CASSLVSRGPGLKETQYF.